The present T cell receptor (beta chain) was sequenced within a study of T cells in Graves' hyperthyroidism and ophthalmopathy. Germline V lookup: CDR1 MNHNS, CDR2 SASEGT. V gave up 4 bases and J gave up 0 bases, with 12 bases separating them. CDR3 length: 15 amino acids. Using RNA transcripts as the source, TCR beta CDR3 regions were amplified. Carried out on the TCR CDR3, a first-round RT-PCR used the HTBI primer set. Each CDR3 protein gets one entry after TCRdb re-called the multiplex PCR reads with MiXCR. Among approximately 870,000 distinct CDR3 sequences listed, about 38% were seen once. The sequenced sample consisted of blood. The chain recombines TRBV6-1 with TRBJ1-2, with D unresolved. The TCR sequence derives from a man aged 18 to 35 with Graves' hyperthyroidism. The DNA of the CDR3 is TGTGCCAGCAGTGCTCTGGGCGGAGCTAACTATGGCTACACCTTC. Its protein is CASSALGGANYGYTF.